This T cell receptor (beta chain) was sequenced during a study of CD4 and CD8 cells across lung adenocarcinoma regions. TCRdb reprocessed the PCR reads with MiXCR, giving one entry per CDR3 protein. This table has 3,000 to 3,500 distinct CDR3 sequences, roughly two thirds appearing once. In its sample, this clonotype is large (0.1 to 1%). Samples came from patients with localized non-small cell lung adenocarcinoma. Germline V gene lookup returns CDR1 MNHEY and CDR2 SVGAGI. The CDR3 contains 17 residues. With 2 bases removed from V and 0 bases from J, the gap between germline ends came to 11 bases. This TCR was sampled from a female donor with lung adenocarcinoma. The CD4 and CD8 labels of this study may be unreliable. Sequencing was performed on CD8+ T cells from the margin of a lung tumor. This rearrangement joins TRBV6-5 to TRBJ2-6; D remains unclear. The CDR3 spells CASSYEASSSGANVLTF. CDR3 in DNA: TGTGCCAGCAGTTACGAGGCCAGCTCCTCTGGGGCCAACGTCCTGACTTTC.